Listed below are T cell receptor beta chains from one sample, sequenced in a study of blood T cell repertoires in COVID-19. Profiling relied on immunoSEQ multiplex PCR, and the TCRdb table lists in-frame clones only, not all of them. The table includes approximately 400,000 clones, around 90% detected once. Sequencing was performed on PBMCs or T cells enriched from blood (not recorded which). The receptors were sampled from a woman between 18 and 30 years old who had recovered from COVID-19. CDR3s leave out the opening cysteine and the closing phenylalanine or tryptophan.

TRBJ2-3,TRBV4-2,ASSQGRDTQY
TRBJ1-6,TRBV9,ASSKVPGNNSPLH
TRBJ1-4,TRBV6-5,ASSRDRVKEKLF
TRBJ2-3,TRBV18,ASSPDRSDTQY
TRBJ2-7,TRBV21-1,ASSKGGTASVSYEQY
TRBJ2-6,TRBV9,ASSVAGGGFLISGANVLT
TRBJ2-7,TRBV30,AWSGGSRLAGSYEQY
TRBJ1-2,TRBV5-6,ASSLAVNGENYGYT
TRBJ2-1,TRBV27,ASSLIGGASNNEQF
TRBJ2-7,TRBV11-1,ASSFRDRGPYEQY
TRBJ1-6,TRBV6-2/TRBV6-3,ASSYTPSGSPLH
TRBJ1-4,TRBV16,ASSQSPQGTNEKLF
TRBJ1-6,TRBV30,AWSGGQGYNSPLH
TRBJ2-1,TRBV2,ASNSYNEQF
TRBJ2-7,TRBV27,ASSFRLGQGACEQY
TRBJ1-2,TRBV30,ACRDRGQGYT
TRBJ2-3,TRBV5-1,ASSARTGGTDTQY
TRBJ2-5,TRBV6-5,ASSLGQGLWETQY
TRBJ2-7,TRBV4-1,ASGGQGAYEQY
TRBJ1-2,TRBV20-1,SASGGQGFGYGYT
TRBJ2-7,TRBV28,ASRWTGSYEQY
TRBJ1-2,TRBV14,ASSQVNRRYT
TRBJ2-5,TRBV7-9,ASSFIEGAGQETQY
TRBJ2-2,TRBV7-2,ASSLGGGAGELF
TRBJ2-7,TRBV11-2,ASSLGGGIYEQY
TRBJ1-1,TRBV2,AIHRGLNTEAF
TRBJ1-1,TRBV6-5,ASNRDRTHTEAF